These 19 T cell receptor beta chains originate from one sample sequenced in a study of blood T cell repertoires in COVID-19. Produced via immunoSEQ multiplex PCR; TCRdb's table is partial and in-frame only. The repertoire has about 330,000 clones, approximately 86% of them found once; the top ten carry roughly a tenth. The material sequenced was peripheral blood. These receptors originate from a young man with COVID-19, enrolled during active disease.

This chain uses TRBV18 with TRBJ2-3; 15 bases are a match to TRBD2. The CDR3 spans 17 residues. Germline V CDR1 and CDR2: KGHSH, LQKENI. V lost 3 bases, J lost 3 bases, and 4 bases stayed unmatched. CDR3 nucleotides: TGTGCCAGCTCACCGGGACTAGCGGGGGGTCCTACAGATACGCAGTATTTT. Its translation: CASSPGLAGGPTDTQYF.

This chain uses TRBV28 with TRBJ2-1; tentatively, D is TRBD1 (5 bases). CDR1 MDHEN and CDR2 SYDVKM come from the germline V gene. With 5 bases removed from V and 0 bases from J, the gap between germline ends came to 17 bases. The CDR3 sequence is 17 residues long. CDR3 bases: TGTGCCAGCAGTCGGTCGGCAGGGTTGGTCTCCTACAATGAGCAGTTCTTC. Its translation is CASSRSAGLVSYNEQFF.

The V gene is TRBV5-1, the J gene TRBJ2-5; 9 bases are a match to TRBD2. V was pared by 1 base and J by 5 bases, with 6 bases of the junction left unmatched. The CDR3 extends over 15 amino acids. Looked up from germline, CDR1 is SGHRS and CDR2 is YFSETQ. CDR3 sequence reads: CASSLSSGRRETQYF. As DNA, the CDR3 is TGCGCCAGCAGCTTGAGTAGCGGGAGAAGGGAGACCCAGTACTTC.

This chain links TRBV19 with TRBJ2-7; D gene ambiguous. In germline, CDR1 is LNHDA, CDR2 SQIVND (reference sequence). This CDR3 region has 13 residues. Trimming took 7 bases from V and 0 from J, leaving 10 bases between them. The CDR3 here is CASTEADSYEQYF. CDR3 sequence (DNA): TGTGCCAGTACCGAGGCTGACTCCTACGAGCAGTACTTC. Full variable domain (remainder filled in from reference TRBV19 and TRBJ2-7): DGGITQSPKYLFRKEGQNVTLSCEQNLNHDAMYWYRQDPGQGLRLIYYSQIVNDFQKGDIAEGYSVSREKKESFPLTVTSAQKNPTAFYLCASTEADSYEQYFGPGTRLTVT.

The chain couples TRBV11-2 to TRBJ2-3, with D perhaps matching TRBD1 (6 bases). With 5 bases removed from V and 2 bases from J, the gap between germline ends came to 11 bases. The CDR3 loop spans 14 amino acids. Germline V gene sequence: CDR1 SGHAT, CDR2 FQNNGV. This chain's CDR3 is CASSPGQITDTQYF. In nucleotides, the CDR3 is TGTGCCAGCAGCCCAGGACAGATCACAGATACGCAGTATTTT.

Only one count was recorded for this clone. The V and J genes are TRBV29-1 and TRBJ1-2, with D unclear. V was pared by 5 bases and J by 2 bases, with 18 bases between. There are 15 residues in the CDR3. Germline V lookup: CDR1 SQVTM, CDR2 ANQGSEA. The CDR3 DNA reads TGCAGCGTTAATTCTCGAGGTAACGAGAACTATGGCTACACCTTC. Its protein product is CSVNSRGNENYGYTF.

This chain connects TRBV2 to TRBJ2-7; 7 nucleotides match TRBD1. The germline V gene has CDR1 SNHLY and CDR2 FYNNEI. V lost 6 bases, J lost 5 bases, and 10 bases stayed unmatched. The CDR3 has 14 amino acids. CDR3 bases: TGTGCCAGCAGCCTCGGGACAGCGGTGAACGAGCAGTACTTC. This encodes CASSLGTAVNEQYF.

In this sample, this clone turned up once. The chain employs TRBV19 and TRBJ2-3; tentative D call: TRBD1 (5 bases). Germline V gives CDR1 LNHDA, CDR2 SQIVND (reference sequence). V was shortened by 3 bases and J by 6 bases, with 13 bases between the two germline ends. This CDR3 comprises 14 residues. The CDR3: CASSMTVNADTQYF. Here the CDR3 DNA reads TGTGCCAGTAGTATGACAGTAAACGCGGATACGCAGTATTTT.

The gene calls are TRBV27 and TRBJ2-3, with D hard to call. CDR1 and CDR2 from the germline V gene are MNHEY and SMNVEV (reference sequence). Trimming left V 4 bases short and J 5 bases short, with 7 bases between. CDR3 size: 12 residues. In DNA form, the CDR3 reads TGTGCCAGCAGTTGGGCCGGAGATACGCAGTATTTT. It specifies CASSWAGDTQYF.

V gene TRBV27 combines with J gene TRBJ2-1, with D possibly TRBD1 on 5 matching bases. The V end was cut by 1 base, the J end by 0 bases, with 10 bases between. There are 16 residues in the CDR3. Germline assignment: CDR1 MNHEY and CDR2 SMNVEV (reference sequence). The CDR3 spells CASSLFRGISYNEQFF. As DNA, the CDR3 is TGTGCCAGCAGTTTATTTAGGGGAATCTCCTACAATGAGCAGTTCTTC.

The chain is built from TRBV24-1 and TRBJ2-5; D might be TRBD1 (5 bases). V lost 4 bases, J lost 1 base, and 6 bases lay in between. The germline V gene encodes CDR1 KGHDR and CDR2 SFDVKD. This CDR3 region has 13 residues. For the CDR3, the DNA is TGTGCCACCAGTGAAGACAGCCAAGAGACCCAGTACTTC. This sequence encodes CATSEDSQETQYF.

The chain couples TRBV5-1 to TRBJ2-7, with D possibly TRBD2 on 5 matching bases. This CDR3 has 14 residues. Trimming removed 5 bases at V and 0 bases at J, with 12 bases between. Germline-derived CDR1 and CDR2 are SGHRS and YFSETQ. CDR3 sequence: CASSGGGSSYEQYF. The CDR3 DNA sequence: TGCGCCAGCAGTGGTGGCGGGTCCTCCTACGAGCAGTACTTC. The entire variable domain, with the rest obtained from reference TRBV5-1 and TRBJ2-7, is as follows: KAGVTQTPRYLIKTRGQQVTLSCSPISGHRSVSWYQQTPGQGLQFLFEYFSETQRNKGNFPGRFSGRQFSNSRSEMNVSTLELGDSALYLCASSGGGSSYEQYFGPGTRLTVT.

This clone was seen just once. The V gene is TRBV27, the J gene TRBJ1-3; 7 bases are shared with TRBD1. J lost 0 bases, V lost 4 bases, and 9 bases had no gene match. This CDR3 region has 17 residues. Per the germline V gene, CDR1 is MNHEY and CDR2 is SMNVEV (reference sequence). The CDR3 DNA reads TGTGCCAGCAGTTCTCGACAGGGAAGGAGCTCTGGAAACACCATATATTTT. Translated: CASSSRQGRSSGNTIYF.

The J gene is TRBJ2-5, the V gene TRBV7-2; 10 positions agree with TRBD2. In germline, CDR1 is SGHTA, CDR2 FQGNSA. This CDR3 region has 18 residues. V was clipped by 6 bases and J by 3 bases; unmatched bases: 16. CDR3 protein: CASSPRSSGGPSKETQYF. The CDR3 bases are TGTGCCAGCAGTCCCCGGTCTAGCGGGGGACCCAGTAAAGAGACCCAGTACTTC.

This clone was seen only once. The genes are TRBV5-3 and TRBJ2-1; maybe TRBD2 (6 bases). TRBV5-3 belongs to the ORF category, with a function that is uncertain. Trimming shortened V by 4 bases and J by 3 bases, and 26 bases separated the two germline ends. The length of the CDR3 is 19 residues. DNA of the CDR3: TGTGCCAGAAGCCCCCCGCGGAGAGGGCCTAAGCGGGTCTACAATGAGCAGTTCTTC. It translates to CARSPPRRGPKRVYNEQFF.

The V gene is TRBV6-2 or TRBV6-3, the J gene TRBJ1-1; a weak D match, TRBD1 (6 bases). The V end was cut by 4 bases, the J end by 8 bases, with 11 bases between. In germline, CDR1 is MNHEY, CDR2 SVGEGT. CDR3 length: 12 residues. CDR3 in DNA: TGTGCCAGCAGTTGGCAACAGGGAGAAGCTTTCTTT. This gives the protein CASSWQQGEAFF.

This rearrangement joins TRBV19 to TRBJ2-4; 8 nucleotides align to TRBD1. V lost 4 bases to trimming and J lost 7 bases; unmatched junction nucleotides: 3. Germline values: CDR1 LNHDA, CDR2 SQIVND (reference sequence). CDR3 length: 13 amino acids. The CDR3 reads CASSNRQGNIQYF. The DNA of the CDR3 is TGTGCCAGTAGTAACCGACAGGGGAACATTCAGTACTTC.

J is TRBJ1-4 and V is TRBV2; 10 nucleotides agree with TRBD1. Germline trimming cut 6 bases from V and 5 bases from J; bases unmatched to any gene: 9. Germline CDR1 and CDR2: SNHLY and FYNNEI. The CDR3 consists of 16 residues. The CDR3 DNA reads as TGTGCCAGCAGCGTGCAGACAGGGGGCTTCAATGAAAAACTGTTTTTT. It is translated as CASSVQTGGFNEKLFF.

The rearrangement joins TRBV3-1 (or the pseudogene TRBV3-2) to TRBJ2-3; a possible D gene is TRBD1 (8 bases). V lost 0 bases, J lost 2 bases, and 21 bases lay in between. This CDR3 is built from 19 residues. CDR1 is LGHDT, CDR2 YNNKEL, per germline (reference sequence). Here the CDR3 DNA reads TGTGCCAGCAGCCAAGAAAGGGGAGGGACAGGCCTAAACACAGATACGCAGTATTTT. It translates to CASSQERGGTGLNTDTQYF.